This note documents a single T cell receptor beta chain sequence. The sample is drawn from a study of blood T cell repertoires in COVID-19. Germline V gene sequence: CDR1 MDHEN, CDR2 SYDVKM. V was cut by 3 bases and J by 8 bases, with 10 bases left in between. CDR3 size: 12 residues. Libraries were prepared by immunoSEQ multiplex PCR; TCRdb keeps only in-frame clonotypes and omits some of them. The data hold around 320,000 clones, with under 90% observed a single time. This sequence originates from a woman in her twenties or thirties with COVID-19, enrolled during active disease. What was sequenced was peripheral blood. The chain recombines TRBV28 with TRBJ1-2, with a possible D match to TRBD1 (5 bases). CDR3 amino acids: CASSFAGQGYTF. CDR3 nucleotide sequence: TGTGCCAGCAGTTTTGCGGGGCAGGGCTACACCTTC.